These 13 T cell receptor beta chains originate from one sample sequenced in a study of T cells in localized non-small cell lung cancer (TCRdb year 2020). Library preparation was by the immunoSEQ multiplex PCR assay. TCRdb took this table from immuneACCESS and kept in-frame rearrangements with V and J called. Such tables lack part of the clones; where checked against another copy, unresolved V genes explain under half of the gap, and the rest is unexplained. This sample holds roughly 48,000 clones; about 72% were observed only once. The ten largest make up 17% of the sample. The source was peripheral blood, collected before any cancer treatment. The receptors shown here come from a man between 40 and 70 years old with stage I squamous cell lung carcinoma.

The J gene is TRBJ2-3, the V gene TRBV7-3; 12 bases match TRBD2. Trimming cost V 5 bases and J 2 bases; bases outside gene matches: 5. CDR1 and CDR2 from the germline V gene are SGHTA and FQGTGA. The CDR3 sequence is 16 residues long. In DNA form, the CDR3 reads TGTGCCAGCAGCGCTAGGACTAGCGGGGCCACAGATACGCAGTATTTT. Its translation is CASSARTSGATDTQYF.

A note on this clone: At one of its ends the junction is not consistent with the germline gene, which may arise from a read error. The rearrangement uses TRBV11-2 and TRBJ1-1; D is undetermined. The CDR3 contains 15 residues. Germline V gives CDR1 SGHAT, CDR2 FQNNGV. The CDR3 nucleotides are TGTGCCAGCAGCGTAGAGGGTTTTTTGACTACTGAAGCTTTCTTT. Protein sequence: CASSVEGFLTTEAFF.

This sequence joins TRBV4-2 and TRBJ1-2; D call uncertain. Trimming took off 4 bases at V and 1 base at J, with 13 bases between the two ends. In germline, CDR1 is LGHNA, CDR2 YNFKEQ. The CDR3 has 15 residues. CDR3: CASSPREGSNYGYTF. In DNA form, the CDR3 reads TGTGCCAGCAGCCCCCGGGAGGGTAGTAACTATGGCTACACCTTC.

The count of this clone is one. The chain combines TRBV7-9 with TRBJ2-7; 8 positions match TRBD1. Germline trimming cut 5 bases from V and 2 bases from J; bases unmatched to any gene: 11. The CDR3 contains 16 residues. Per the germline V gene, CDR1 is SEHNR and CDR2 is FQNEAQ (reference sequence). CDR3 residues: CASSTGTGGLPYEQYF. The CDR3 coding sequence is TGTGCCAGCAGCACCGGGACAGGAGGGCTTCCCTACGAGCAGTACTTC.

The rearrangement uses TRBV6-1 and TRBJ1-2, with D maybe TRBD1 (6 bases). CDR3 length: 14 residues. CDR1 and CDR2 from the germline V gene are MNHNS and SASEGT. V was trimmed by 4 bases and J by 0 bases, leaving 9 bases between them. DNA of the CDR3: TGTGCCAGCAGTGCACAGGGAGCTAACTATGGCTACACCTTC. It encodes CASSAQGANYGYTF.

This chain connects TRBV28 to TRBJ1-2, with D perhaps TRBD1 (6 bases). Germline V lookup: CDR1 MDHEN, CDR2 SYDVKM. The CDR3 extends over 13 amino acids. Between the trimmed V and J ends, which lost 5 bases and 6 bases, there was a span of 13 bases. In DNA form, the CDR3 reads TGTGCCAGCAGTCTCGCAGGGGAGCATGGCTACACCTTC. Translation gives CASSLAGEHGYTF.

This clone was detected once. The chain recombines TRBV6-1 with TRBJ2-2; TRBD2 matches at 12 bases. The germline V gene encodes CDR1 MNHNS and CDR2 SASEGT. The CDR3 loop spans 14 amino acids. Trimming removed 6 bases from V and 7 bases from J; junction bases left unmatched: 3. The CDR3 DNA follows: TGTGCCAGCAGGACTAGCGGGGGAGGCGGGGAGCTGTTTTTT. Protein: CASRTSGGGGELFF.

This sequence joins TRBV7-9 and TRBJ1-1; tentative D call: TRBD1 (6 bases). The CDR3 runs to 13 residues. V lost 5 bases, J lost 5 bases, and 12 bases lay in between. CDR1 SEHNR and CDR2 FQNEAQ come from the germline V gene (reference sequence). The CDR3 reads CASSLRGATEAFF. The CDR3 coding sequence is TGTGCCAGCAGCCTCCGGGGGGCAACTGAAGCTTTCTTT. The full variable domain, with the rest looked up from reference TRBV7-9 and TRBJ1-1, is DTGVSQNPRHKITKRGQNVTFRCDPISEHNRLYWYRQTLGQGPEFLTYFQNEAQLEKSRLLSDRFSAERPKGSFSTLEIQRTEQGDSAMYLCASSLRGATEAFFGQGTRLTVV.

This clone has just a few counts. The chain couples TRBV30 to TRBJ1-5; no firm D call. Germline assignment: CDR1 GTSNPN and CDR2 SVGIG (reference sequence). The V end lost 0 bases, the J end lost 4 bases, and 10 bases lay between the germline ends. The CDR3 is 14 residues long. The CDR3 nucleotides read TGTGCCTGGAGTGTACGGGGATGGAATCAGCCCCAGCATTTT. This gives the protein CAWSVRGWNQPQHF.

This clone occurred a few times. The rearrangement links TRBV5-4 to TRBJ1-6; D perhaps matches TRBD1 (5 bases). V was clipped by 0 bases and J by 7 bases, with 14 bases between them. The germline gives CDR1 SGHNT, CDR2 YYREEE (reference sequence). CDR3 length: 16 amino acids. CDR3 sequence reads: CASSLDRGLGNSPLHF. The CDR3, as DNA: TGTGCCAGCAGCTTGGATCGGGGCCTAGGGAATTCACCCCTCCACTTT.

The gene calls are TRBV11-1 and TRBJ2-3; D remains ambiguous. Germline-derived CDR1 and CDR2 are SGHAT and FQDESV (reference sequence). The CDR3 contains 14 residues. V lost 3 bases, J lost 0 bases, and 7 bases lay in between. The CDR3 DNA reads as TGTGCCAGCAGCTTGGACGGAAGCACAGATACGCAGTATTTT. Translation: CASSLDGSTDTQYF.

This sequence joins TRBV9 and TRBJ2-3; D is unresolved. The germline gives CDR1 SGDLS, CDR2 YYNGEE. The CDR3 has 15 amino acids. Trimming shortened V by 1 base and J by 3 bases, and 12 bases separated the two germline ends. CDR3 in amino acids: CASSVSQGRTDTQYF. CDR3 DNA: TGTGCCAGCAGCGTATCTCAAGGGCGGACAGATACGCAGTATTTT.

The chain joins TRBV5-4 to TRBJ1-4; 7 positions match TRBD1. The CDR3 extends over 14 amino acids. Germline V gene data show CDR1 as SGHNT and CDR2 as YYREEE (reference sequence). The V gene end was trimmed by 4 bases and the J gene end by 3 bases; junction bases not matched to a gene: 3. CDR3 in amino acids: CASSDRASNEKLFF. CDR3 DNA sequence: TGTGCCAGCAGCGACAGGGCATCTAATGAAAAACTGTTTTTT.